This T cell receptor beta chain emerged from a study of blood T cell repertoires in COVID-19. Study as a whole: Acute and convalescent COVID-19 samples came from the United States, Italy and Spain. T cells, B-cell-depleted T cells, or PBMCs provided the cDNA or gDNA that served as material.

Germline lookup yields CDR1 SGDLS and CDR2 YYNGEE. V was clipped by 0 bases and J by 9 bases, with 12 bases between them. The length of the CDR3 is 14 residues. Original methodology: Nucleated cell counts were estimated from reference gene primer amplification. Measured with immunoSEQ multiplex PCR; TCRdb has only the in-frame clones, and not every one. V and J calls and clone size are given by that table; D and trimming were obtained from the DNA. In the table there are fewer than 650,000 clones, about 89% of which are singletons. Enrolment of Seattle patients took place during active infection, and they were followed longitudinally.

The receptor was derived from a woman in her forties or fifties with COVID-19, enrolled during active disease. The sequencing input was peripheral blood. The chain recombines TRBV9 with TRBJ1-4; a weak D match, TRBD1 (6 bases). CDR3 amino acids: CASSVADSRKKLFF. The DNA of the CDR3 is TGTGCCAGCAGCGTAGCGGACAGTCGGAAAAAACTGTTTTTT.